The present entry profiles one T cell receptor beta chain with its context. The data were taken from a study of blood T cell repertoires in COVID-19. About the research overall: Italy, Spain and the United States were the sources of the convalescent and acute COVID-19 samples. PBMCs, B-cell-depleted T cells, or T cells provided the cDNA or gDNA that made up the material.

TCRdb's copy holds only in-frame clones and misses some; the assay was immunoSEQ multiplex PCR. The data contain more than 250,000 clones, approximately 87% of them singletons. V was shortened by 4 bases and J by 0 bases, with 5 bases between the two germline ends. The CDR3 is made up of 14 amino acids. Germline V gene sequence: CDR1 SGHRS, CDR2 YFSETQ. The V gene is TRBV5-1, the J gene TRBJ2-6; the D is unclear. The sequencing sample was made of peripheral blood. This sequence was found in a man in his sixties who had recovered from COVID-19. Written as DNA, the CDR3 is TGCGCCAGCAGCGGGCTCTCTGGGGCCAACGTCCTGACTTTC. Protein sequence: CASSGLSGANVLTF.